The 5 T cell receptor beta chains in this list originate from one sample, sequenced in a study of CD8 T cells in Susac syndrome. RNA totalling roughly 0.45 to 1 ug underwent reverse transcription with random hexamers. TCRdb fed the immunoSEQ multiplex PCR reads into MiXCR, producing one record per CDR3 protein. The sample records 110,000 to 150,000 distinct CDR3 sequences, 95% being singletons. Input material: CD4+ T cells from PBMCs. The source is a human donor with Susac syndrome.

The rearrangement links TRBV18 to TRBJ2-7, with D maybe TRBD1 (6 bases). This CDR3 is built from 14 residues. Germline CDR1 and CDR2: KGHSH and LQKENI. Trimming took off 3 bases at V and 5 bases at J, with 14 bases between the two ends. CDR3 sequence: CASSPQRTDHEQYF. CDR3 DNA: TGTGCCAGCTCACCGCAGAGGACAGACCACGAGCAGTACTTC.

V and J are TRBV29-1 and TRBJ1-1; D gene uncertain. CDR3 length: 11 amino acids. The germline V and J ends were trimmed by 5 bases and 1 base, with 5 bases remaining between them. Germline CDR1 is SQVTM and CDR2 is ANQGSEA. CDR3: CSVWENTEAFF. In nucleotides, the CDR3 is TGCAGCGTTTGGGAGAACACTGAAGCTTTCTTT.

This clonotype was seen only once. J is TRBJ2-1 and V is TRBV25-1; either TRBD1 or TRBD2 may supply D (5 bases each). The CDR3 sequence is 14 residues long. The germline CDR1 and CDR2 sequences are MGHDK and SYGVNS. The V and J ends lost 0 bases and 12 bases respectively, with 15 bases between them. Written as DNA, the CDR3 is TGTGCCAGCAGTGAATATGTGGGGGTGGGACGGCAGTTCTTC. This encodes CASSEYVGVGRQFF.

V gene TRBV29-1 combines with J gene TRBJ2-5; D is unresolved. The CDR3 covers 13 residues. V lost 4 bases, J lost 4 bases, and 13 bases lay in between. CDR1 is SQVTM and CDR2 is ANQGSEA in the germline V gene. The CDR3 sequence: CSVGVRRRETQYF. The CDR3 DNA is TGCAGCGTTGGGGTAAGGCGGCGAGAGACCCAGTACTTC. Drawing the rest from reference TRBV29-1 and TRBJ2-5, the complete variable domain is SAVISQKPSRDICQRGTSLTIQCQVDSQVTMMFWYRQQPGQSLTLIATANQGSEATYESGFVIDKFPISRPNLTFSTLTVSNMSPEDSSIYLCSVGVRRRETQYFGPGTRLLVL.

The chain joins TRBV24-1 to TRBJ2-1; D might be TRBD2 (6 bases). The CDR3 sequence is 12 residues long. The V and J ends lost 9 bases and 8 bases respectively, with 13 bases between them. From germline, CDR1 is KGHDR and CDR2 SFDVKD. The CDR3 is CATGGLPDEQFF. The CDR3 DNA reads TGTGCCACCGGAGGGCTTCCGGATGAGCAGTTCTTC.